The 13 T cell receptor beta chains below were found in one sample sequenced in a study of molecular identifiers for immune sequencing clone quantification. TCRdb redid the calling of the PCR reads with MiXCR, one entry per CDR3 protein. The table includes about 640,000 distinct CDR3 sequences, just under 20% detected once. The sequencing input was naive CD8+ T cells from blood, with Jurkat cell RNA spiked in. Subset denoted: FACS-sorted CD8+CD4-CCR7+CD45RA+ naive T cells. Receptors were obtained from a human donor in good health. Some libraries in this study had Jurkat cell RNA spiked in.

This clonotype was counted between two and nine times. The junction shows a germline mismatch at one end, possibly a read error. In nucleotides, the CDR3 is TGTGCCAGCAGCCCGGGTGGCGACGAGCAGTGCTTC. This codes for CASSPGGDEQCF. V gene TRBV13 combines with J gene TRBJ2-7; D not certain. CDR3 length: 12 amino acids. The germline V gene encodes CDR1 PRHDT and CDR2 FYEKMQ (reference sequence).

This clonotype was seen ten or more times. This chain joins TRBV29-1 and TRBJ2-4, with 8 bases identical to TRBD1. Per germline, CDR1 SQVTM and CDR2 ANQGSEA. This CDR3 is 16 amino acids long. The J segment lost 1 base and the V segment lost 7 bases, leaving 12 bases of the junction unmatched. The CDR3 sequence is CSGRATGEEAKNIQYF. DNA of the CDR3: TGCAGCGGCAGAGCGACAGGGGAGGAGGCCAAAAACATTCAGTACTTC.

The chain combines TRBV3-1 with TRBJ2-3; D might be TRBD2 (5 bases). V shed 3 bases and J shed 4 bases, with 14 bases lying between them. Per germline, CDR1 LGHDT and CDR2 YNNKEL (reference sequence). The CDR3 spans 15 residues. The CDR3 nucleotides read TGTGCCAGCAGCCATGCTAGCTCTTGGCCAGATACGCAGTATTTT. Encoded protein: CASSHASSWPDTQYF.

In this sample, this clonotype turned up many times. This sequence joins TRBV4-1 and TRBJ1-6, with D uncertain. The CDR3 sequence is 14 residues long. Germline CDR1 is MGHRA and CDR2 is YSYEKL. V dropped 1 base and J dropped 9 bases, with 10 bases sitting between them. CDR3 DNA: TGCGCCAGCAGCCAAGCGGGGATAGGTTCACCCCTCCACTTT. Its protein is CASSQAGIGSPLHF.

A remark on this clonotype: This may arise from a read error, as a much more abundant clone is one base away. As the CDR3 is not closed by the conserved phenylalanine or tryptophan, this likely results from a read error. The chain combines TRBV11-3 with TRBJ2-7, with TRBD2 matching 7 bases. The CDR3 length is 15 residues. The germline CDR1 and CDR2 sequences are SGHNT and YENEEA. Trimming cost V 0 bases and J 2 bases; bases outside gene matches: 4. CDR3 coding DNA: TGTGCCAGCAGCTTAGAGAGCGGGAATACCTACGAGCAGTACTCC. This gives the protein CASSLESGNTYEQYS.

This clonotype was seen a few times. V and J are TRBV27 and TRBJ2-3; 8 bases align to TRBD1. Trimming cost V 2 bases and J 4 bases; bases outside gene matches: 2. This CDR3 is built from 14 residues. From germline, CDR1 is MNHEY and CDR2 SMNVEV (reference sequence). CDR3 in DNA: TGTGCCAGCAGTTTACAGGGGGCCCCAGATACGCAGTATTTT. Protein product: CASSLQGAPDTQYF.

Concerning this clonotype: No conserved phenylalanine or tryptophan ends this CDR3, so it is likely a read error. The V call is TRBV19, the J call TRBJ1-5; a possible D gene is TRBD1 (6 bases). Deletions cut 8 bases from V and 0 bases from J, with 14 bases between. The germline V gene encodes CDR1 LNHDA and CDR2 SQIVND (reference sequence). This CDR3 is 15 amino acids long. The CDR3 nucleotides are TGTGCCAGTGGAGGGACACCTTATAGCAATCAGCCCCAGCATTCT. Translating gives CASGGTPYSNQPQHS.

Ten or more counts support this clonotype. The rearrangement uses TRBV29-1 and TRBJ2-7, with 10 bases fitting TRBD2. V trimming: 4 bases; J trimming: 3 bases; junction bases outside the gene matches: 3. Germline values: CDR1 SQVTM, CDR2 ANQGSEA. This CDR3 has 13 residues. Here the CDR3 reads CSVVLAGDYEQYF. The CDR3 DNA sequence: TGCAGCGTTGTTCTAGCGGGGGACTACGAGCAGTACTTC.

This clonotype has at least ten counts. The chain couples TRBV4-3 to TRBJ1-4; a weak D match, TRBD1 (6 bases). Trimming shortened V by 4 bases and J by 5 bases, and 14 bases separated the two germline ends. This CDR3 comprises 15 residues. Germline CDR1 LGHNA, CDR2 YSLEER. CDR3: CASSPETGNNEKLFF. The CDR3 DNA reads TGCGCCAGCAGCCCCGAGACAGGCAACAATGAAAAACTGTTTTTT.

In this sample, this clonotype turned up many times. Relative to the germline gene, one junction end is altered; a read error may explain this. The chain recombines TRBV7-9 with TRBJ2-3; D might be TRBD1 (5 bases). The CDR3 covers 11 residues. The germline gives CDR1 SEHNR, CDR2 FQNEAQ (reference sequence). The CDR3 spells CASSLLTDKHF. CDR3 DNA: TGTGCCAGCAGCTTATTGACGGACAAGCATTTT. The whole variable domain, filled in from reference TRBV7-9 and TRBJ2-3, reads DTGVSQNPRHKITKRGQNVTFRCDPISEHNRLYWYRQTLGQGPEFLTYFQNEAQLEKSRLLSDRFSAERPKGSFSTLEIQRTEQGDSAMYLCASSLLTDKHFGPGTRLTVL.

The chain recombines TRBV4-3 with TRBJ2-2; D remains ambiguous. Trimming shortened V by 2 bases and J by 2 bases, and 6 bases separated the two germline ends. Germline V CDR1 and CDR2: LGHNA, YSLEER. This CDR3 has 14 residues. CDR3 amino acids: CASSQNPNTGELFF. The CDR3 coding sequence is TGCGCCAGCAGCCAAAACCCAAACACCGGGGAGCTGTTTTTT.

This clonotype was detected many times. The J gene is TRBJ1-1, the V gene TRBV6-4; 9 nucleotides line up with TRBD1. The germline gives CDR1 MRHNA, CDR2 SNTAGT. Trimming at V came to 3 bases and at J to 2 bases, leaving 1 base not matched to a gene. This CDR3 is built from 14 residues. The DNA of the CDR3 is TGTGCCAGCAGTGAGACAGGGGGAAACACTGAAGCTTTCTTT. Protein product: CASSETGGNTEAFF.

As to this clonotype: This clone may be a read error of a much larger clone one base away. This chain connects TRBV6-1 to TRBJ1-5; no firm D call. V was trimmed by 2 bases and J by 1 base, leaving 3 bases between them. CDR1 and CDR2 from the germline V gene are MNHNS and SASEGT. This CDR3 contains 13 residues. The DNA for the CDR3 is TGTGCCAGCAGTGAACGGAGCAATCAGCCCCAGCATTTT. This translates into CASSERSNQPQHF.